The entry below describes one T cell receptor beta chain. Its antigen is unknown. The sample is drawn from a study of cytomegalovirus exposure and HLA in healthy donors. Findings of the study overall: Accurate HLA-A and HLA-B prediction from TCR beta sequences was reported for most subjects.

The PCR contained 60 Vbeta and 13 Jbeta primers. Using immunoSEQ multiplex PCR, the repertoire was profiled, and TCRdb retains in-frame clones only, with some absent. Of 200,000 to 250,000 clones in the sample, roughly four fifths are singletons; the top ten hold 1.1% to 1.5%. Sequencing input: PBMCs. The receptor's source is a girl under 18 in good health and CMV-seronegative.

CDR3 bases: TGTGCCAGTAGTAATGACAGGGCAGAGACCCAGTACTTC. Protein sequence: CASSNDRAETQYF. The chain uses TRBV19 and TRBJ2-5, with 7 bases identical to TRBD1. The V gene end was trimmed by 4 bases and the J gene end by 4 bases; junction bases not matched to a gene: 3. The CDR3 runs 13 residues. CDR1 and CDR2 (germline): LNHDA, SQIVND (reference sequence). The entire variable domain, with the rest obtained from reference TRBV19 and TRBJ2-5, is as follows: DGGITQSPKYLFRKEGQNVTLSCEQNLNHDAMYWYRQDPGQGLRLIYYSQIVNDFQKGDIAEGYSVSREKKESFPLTVTSAQKNPTAFYLCASSNDRAETQYFGPGTRLLVL.